These T cell receptor beta chains were read from a single sample in a study of blood T cell repertoires in COVID-19. Generated by immunoSEQ multiplex PCR, the TCRdb table keeps only in-frame clones and is missing some. The sample has fewer than 500,000 clones, more than 70% seen once. The specimen was PBMCs or T cells enriched from blood (not recorded which). These receptors were taken from a man aged 30 to 39 who had recovered from COVID-19. Each CDR3 is given with its conserved first and last residue.

CDR3 protein	V gene
CATSRTDSSYEQYF	TRBV15
CSASRRVEQFF	TRBV20-1
CASSTTPGSYTF	TRBV27
CAGRGHGEKLFF	TRBV2
CASSSPGDRDEKLFF	TRBV6-5
CASALAGRNEQFF	TRBV18
CASSTVRTGGHQPQHF	TRBV19
CASSPPPGETQYF	TRBV5-1
CASSQQRSGQSRGRDQYF	TRBV3-1/TRBV3-2
CASSLSVTGNGYTF	TRBV7-9
CASSADSQYNYGYTF	TRBV19
CASSLDRDYGYTF	TRBV27
CASSFGQGQVYGYTF	TRBV5-1
CASSPPNQETQYF	TRBV18
CASSEATGTGNTIYF	TRBV25-1
CSAREGEKLFF	TRBV20-1